This TCR beta chain was obtained from a study of CXCR3-negative and CXCR3-positive naive CD8 T cells. Libraries were UMI-labeled 5' RACE TRB cDNA. TCRdb processed the 5' RACE reads again and assigns one entry to each CDR3 protein, with no DNA. Its listing shows roughly 56,000 distinct CDR3 sequences. The CD45RO-CCR7+CD27+CD95- phenotype denoted naive CD8+ T cells. The CDR3 spans 15 residues. Germline V lookup: CDR1 SGHDN, CDR2 FVKESK. Findings and limits, study-wide: Surface CD5 matched across naive subsets, and TRB CDR3 properties served to infer TCR strength. Similarly elevated diversity marked both naive subsets, with memory CD8+ cells showing far lower diversity. CXCR3-negative naive cells had less hydrophobic TRB CDR3s than did CXCR3-positive naive cells.

Points on this clonotype: What it recognizes is unknown.

The sequenced material came from naive CXCR3- CD8+ T cells from blood. Subset: CD45RO-CCR7+CD27+CD95- naive CD8+ T cells lacking CXCR3 (TNR3-). The receptor comes from a human donor in good health. Some clones in this sample may be carry-over from other donors' samples. This chain uses TRBV14 with TRBJ1-1. The CDR3 is CASSRTLTGYTEAFF.